These 18 T cell receptor beta chains were sequenced from one sample in a study of blood T cells in healthy people across ages. Combining a sample-barcoded 5' primer with a J-beta primer mix, a second PCR ran for 7 to 11 cycles. TCRdb used MiXCR to reprocess the 5' RACE reads, holding one entry per CDR3 protein. This sample has fewer than 700,000 distinct CDR3 sequences; under 55% occur once, and the top ten carry approximately 25%. Sequencing was carried out using blood. The receptors originated from a man older than 75 in good health.

This clonotype appeared a few times. The chain combines TRBV7-2 with TRBJ2-1, with TRBD2 as a possible D gene (5 bases). The length of the CDR3 is 15 residues. Trimming stripped 5 bases from V and 3 bases from J, with 14 bases between. Germline V gene sequence: CDR1 SGHTA, CDR2 FQGNSA. The CDR3 loop is CASSTRTGNYNEQFF. DNA for the CDR3: TGTGCCAGCAGCACTCGAACGGGAAACTACAATGAGCAGTTCTTC. The full variable domain, completed using reference TRBV7-2 and TRBJ2-1, is GAGVSQSPSNKVTEKGKDVELRCDPISGHTALYWYRQSLGQGLEFLIYFQGNSAPDKSGLPSDRFSAERTGGSVSTLTIQRTQQEDSAVYLCASSTRTGNYNEQFFGPGTRLTVL.

The table lists this clonotype with many counts. The chain recombines TRBV6-6 with TRBJ2-2; 10 nucleotides line up with TRBD2. V lost 2 bases, J lost 7 bases, and 1 base stayed unmatched. There are 14 residues in the CDR3. Germline loops: CDR1 MNHNY, CDR2 SVGAGI (reference sequence). The CDR3 nucleotides read TGTGCCAGCAGTTACCGGACTAGCGGCGGGGAGCTGTTTTTT. It is translated as CASSYRTSGGELFF.

The chain links TRBV6-1 to TRBJ1-4; D is perhaps TRBD1 (6 bases). Germline CDR1 and CDR2: MNHNS and SASEGT. V shed 1 base and J shed 0 bases, with 18 bases lying between them. This CDR3 comprises 19 residues. Here the CDR3 DNA reads TGTGCCAGCAGTGAAGGACAGGCGATTAAAACATCAACTAATGAAAAACTGTTTTTT. This gives the protein CASSEGQAIKTSTNEKLFF.

The CDR3 region has the DNA TGCAGTGCGCCTTGGACAGGGGTGAACACTGAAGCTTTCTTT. It yields the protein CSAPWTGVNTEAFF. The chain combines TRBV20-1 with TRBJ1-1; 9 nucleotides agree with TRBD1. The length of the CDR3 is 14 residues. The germline V gene encodes CDR1 DFQATT and CDR2 SNEGSKA (reference sequence). The V segment lost 6 bases and the J segment 0 bases; nucleotides outside the gene matches: 5.

This clonotype was counted only a few times. With a much larger clone just one base away, this may be a read error. The chain joins TRBV6-6 to TRBJ2-1; possibly TRBD2 for D (5 bases). Trimming took 7 bases from V and 13 from J, leaving 14 bases between them. The CDR3 consists of 11 residues. Looked up from germline, CDR1 is MNHNY and CDR2 is SVGAGI (reference sequence). The DNA for the CDR3 is TGTGCCAGCACCTACGGGGAGACCCAGTTCTTC. Translating it yields CASTYGETQFF.

This clonotype was counted a few times. The gene calls are TRBV10-3 and TRBJ2-2; TRBD1 is a possible D gene (6 bases). V was pared by 6 bases and J by 1 base, with 9 bases between. The CDR3 is 14 amino acids. Germline loops: CDR1 ENHRY, CDR2 SYGVKD. CDR3 nucleotides: TGTGCCATCAGCCCGGGACAGAACACCGGGGAGCTGTTTTTT. It codes for CAISPGQNTGELFF.

This clonotype has a handful of counts. The J gene is TRBJ2-1, the V gene TRBV27; 7 bases agree with TRBD1. The CDR3 consists of 15 residues. The V and J ends lost 6 bases and 3 bases, in that order; junction bases with no gene match: 8. Looked up from germline, CDR1 is MNHEY and CDR2 is SMNVEV (reference sequence). The CDR3 nucleotides are TGTGCCAGCAGCCACCGGGACAGACTCTACAATGAGCAGTTCTTC. Translation: CASSHRDRLYNEQFF.

This clonotype was seen only a few times. The rearrangement joins TRBV2 to TRBJ2-7; 13 bases align to TRBD2. The end of the DNA fits TRBJ2-5 better, so the J call may be wrong. This CDR3 contains 15 residues. The germline CDR1 and CDR2 sequences are SNHLY and FYNNEI. CDR3 bases: TGTGCCAGCAGCCTCCGGACTAGCGGGAGTAAGACCCAGTACTTC. It specifies CASSLRTSGSKTQYF.

There are a few counts of this clonotype. This chain joins TRBV7-2 and TRBJ2-4; a weak D match, TRBD2 (6 bases). Matching the DNA end better, TRBJ2-5 makes the J call doubtful. CDR1 SGHTA and CDR2 FQGNSA come from the germline V gene. This CDR3 is built from 16 residues. The CDR3 loop is CASSLNYGGAAETQYF. Here the CDR3 DNA reads TGTGCCAGCAGCTTAAATTATGGCGGGGCGGCGGAGACCCAGTACTTC.

The chain uses TRBV7-2 and TRBJ2-5; D call uncertain. CDR1 is SGHTA, CDR2 FQGNSA, per germline. Trimming took off 1 base at V and 5 bases at J, with 8 bases between the two ends. The CDR3 is 13 amino acids. The CDR3 DNA sequence: TGTGCCAGCAGCTTAGGCCTAAAGGAGACCCAGTACTTC. It yields the protein CASSLGLKETQYF.

As for this clonotype: A single base separates this from a much larger clone, so it may be a read error. The V and J genes are TRBV6-5 and TRBJ2-7; 9 bases are shared with TRBD1. The V segment lost 6 bases and the J segment 3 bases; nucleotides outside the gene matches: 6. Germline CDR1 reads MNHEY; CDR2 reads SVGAGI. The CDR3 is 14 residues long. The CDR3 spells CASSAGQGIYEQYF. The DNA for the CDR3 is TGTGCCAGCAGCGCGGGACAGGGTATCTACGAGCAGTACTTC.

The chain couples TRBV3-1 to TRBJ2-1; 9 nucleotides match TRBD1. This CDR3 has 15 residues. Per germline, CDR1 LGHDT and CDR2 YNNKEL (reference sequence). V lost 4 bases to trimming and J lost 5 bases; unmatched junction nucleotides: 6. The CDR3 region has the DNA TGTGCCAGCAGCCGACCGGGACAGGGAAACAATGAGCAGTTCTTC. Amino acid sequence: CASSRPGQGNNEQFF.

The rearrangement uses TRBV29-1 and TRBJ2-7; maybe TRBD1 (5 bases). V was clipped by 5 bases and J by 7 bases, with 9 bases between them. Germline lookup yields CDR1 SQVTM and CDR2 ANQGSEA. There are 10 residues in the CDR3. The CDR3 DNA reads as TGCAGCGTTTCATACAGGGAGCAGTACTTC. As protein: CSVSYREQYF.

The chain combines TRBV9 with TRBJ2-3, with no clear D. V lost 2 bases and J 1 base, leaving 14 bases between the germline ends. This CDR3 contains 16 residues. The germline V gene encodes CDR1 SGDLS and CDR2 YYNGEE. CDR3 sequence reads: CASSVKLSFGTDTQYF. The CDR3 DNA reads TGTGCCAGCAGCGTGAAACTTAGCTTCGGCACAGATACGCAGTATTTT.

Only one count was recorded for this clonotype. The chain links TRBV6-6 to TRBJ2-2; tentative D call: TRBD1 (5 bases). CDR1 is MNHNY, CDR2 SVGAGI, per germline (reference sequence). There are 14 residues in the CDR3. The V gene lost 5 bases and the J gene lost 5 bases, with 12 bases spanning the gap. This chain's CDR3 is CASSARQNTGELFF. Here the CDR3 DNA reads TGTGCCAGCAGTGCCCGACAGAATACCGGGGAGCTGTTTTTT.

This clonotype was picked up one time. The genes are TRBV7-2 and TRBJ1-1, with TRBD1 identical over 9 bases. Germline trimming cut 1 base from V and 6 bases from J; bases unmatched to any gene: 3. The CDR3 totals 14 residues. Germline V CDR1 and CDR2: SGHTA, FQGNSA. Written as DNA, the CDR3 is TGTGCCAGCAGCTTAGGGGACAGGGTGGCTGAAGCTTTCTTT. Translated: CASSLGDRVAEAFF.

This clonotype was observed a few times. V gene TRBV29-1 combines with J gene TRBJ1-2, with D hard to call. The CDR3 spans 13 residues. Germline assignment: CDR1 SQVTM and CDR2 ANQGSEA. Trimming removed 1 base at V and 2 bases at J, with 8 bases between. The CDR3, as DNA: TGCAGCGTTGAAGGGCCCGGCAACTATGGCTACACCTTC. Its translation is CSVEGPGNYGYTF.

The J gene is TRBJ2-1, the V gene TRBV7-9; 14 nucleotides line up with TRBD2. The CDR3 has 15 amino acids. The germline V gene encodes CDR1 SEHNR and CDR2 FQNEAQ (reference sequence). With V trimmed by 6 bases and J by 9 bases, 7 bases remained unmatched. The CDR3 bases are TGTGCCAGCAGAAGACTAGCGGGGGGGCCACTTGAGCAGTTCTTC. It yields the protein CASRRLAGGPLEQFF.